This T cell receptor beta chain was retrieved from a study of blood T cell repertoires in COVID-19. Study-level information: COVID-19 samples from acute and convalescent phases originated in the United States, Italy and Spain. T cells, B-cell-depleted T cells, or PBMCs provided the cDNA or gDNA that served as material.

The germline CDR1 and CDR2 sequences are LNHDA and SQIVND (reference sequence). The length of the CDR3 is 16 residues. J gave up 4 bases and V 4 bases, and 11 bases lay outside the gene matches. Per the original methods: How many nucleated cells were present was estimated from reference gene primer amplification. Profiling relied on immunoSEQ multiplex PCR, and the TCRdb table lists in-frame clones only, not all of them. V and J calls and clone size are as listed in that table; D and trimming were resolved from the DNA. The table lists tens of thousands of clones, approximately 92% of them singletons. Seattle patients were enrolled during active infection and followed longitudinally.

The TCR sequence derives from a man between 45 and 60 years old with COVID-19, enrolled during active disease. J is TRBJ2-7 and V is TRBV19, with 9 bases that match TRBD1. The sequenced material came from peripheral blood. CDR3 residues: CASSTLGQGVFYEQYF. CDR3 nucleotide sequence: TGTGCCAGTAGTACGCTGGGACAGGGCGTTTTTTACGAGCAGTACTTC.